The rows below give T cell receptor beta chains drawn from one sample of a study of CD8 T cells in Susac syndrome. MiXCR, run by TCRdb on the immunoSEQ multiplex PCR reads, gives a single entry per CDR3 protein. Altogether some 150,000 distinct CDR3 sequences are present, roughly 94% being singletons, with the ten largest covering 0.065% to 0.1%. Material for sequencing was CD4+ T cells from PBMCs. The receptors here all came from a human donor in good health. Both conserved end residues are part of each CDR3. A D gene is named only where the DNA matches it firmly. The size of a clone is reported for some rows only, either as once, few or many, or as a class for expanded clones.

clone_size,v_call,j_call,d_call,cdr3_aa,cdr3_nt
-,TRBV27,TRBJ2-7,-,CASSFRTEKIYEQYF,TGTGCCAGCAGTTTTAGGACAGAAAAAATCTACGAGCAGTACTTC
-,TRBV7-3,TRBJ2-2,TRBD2,CASSRGLAGAGELFF,TGTGCCAGCAGCCGGGGACTAGCGGGAGCCGGGGAGCTGTTTTTT
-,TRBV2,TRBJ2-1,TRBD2,CAEEREVGNEQFF,TGTGCCGAGGAGCGGGAGGTCGGCAATGAGCAGTTCTTC
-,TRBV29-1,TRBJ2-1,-,CSVTMEGGEYNEQFF,TGCAGCGTTACGATGGAGGGCGGGGAATACAATGAGCAGTTCTTC
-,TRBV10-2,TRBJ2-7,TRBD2,CASSFASRTSDEQYF,TGCGCCAGCAGTTTCGCTTCAAGGACTAGCGACGAGCAGTACTTC
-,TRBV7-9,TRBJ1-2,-,CASSLLPYGYTF,TGTGCCAGCAGCTTACTGCCCTATGGCTACACCTTC
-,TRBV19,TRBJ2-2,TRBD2,CASIRLAGVGGELFF,TGTGCCAGTATACGGCTAGCGGGAGTCGGCGGGGAGCTGTTTTTT
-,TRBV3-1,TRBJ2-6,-,CASSQTLNRVLTF,TGTGCCAGCAGCCAGACGCTTAATCGCGTCCTGACTTTC
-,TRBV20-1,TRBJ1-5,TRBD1,CSATGILSNQPQHF,TGCAGTGCGACAGGGATCCTGAGCAATCAGCCCCAGCATTTT
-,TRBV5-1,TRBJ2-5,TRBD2,CASSLGSGSEETQYF,TGCGCCAGCAGCTTGGGAAGCGGGAGTGAAGAGACCCAGTACTTC
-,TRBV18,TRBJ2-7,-,CASSREKELYEQYF,TGTGCCAGCTCGCGCGAGAAGGAGCTCTACGAGCAGTACTTC
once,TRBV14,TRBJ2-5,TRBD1,CASSLSTGWQETQYF,TGTGCCAGCAGCCTTTCGACAGGGTGGCAAGAGACCCAGTACTTC
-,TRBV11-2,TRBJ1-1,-,CASSQPGNTEAFF,TGTGCCAGCAGCCAGCCGGGGAACACTGAAGCTTTCTTT
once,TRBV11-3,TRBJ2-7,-,CASSLQGRGYEQYF,TGTGCCAGCAGCTTACAAGGCAGGGGCTACGAGCAGTACTTC
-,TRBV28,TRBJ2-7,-,CASSLPAPYEQYF,TGTGCCAGCAGTTTACCAGCCCCCTACGAGCAGTACTTC
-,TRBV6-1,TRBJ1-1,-,CASSEKGWGTEAFF,TGTGCCAGCAGTGAAAAGGGGTGGGGCACTGAAGCTTTCTTT
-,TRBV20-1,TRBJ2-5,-,CSARDSRLQETQYF,TGCAGTGCTAGAGATTCCAGACTTCAAGAGACCCAGTACTTC
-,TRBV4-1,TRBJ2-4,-,CASSQDRTGRIQYF,TGCGCCAGCAGCCAAGATAGAACAGGTCGCATTCAGTACTTC
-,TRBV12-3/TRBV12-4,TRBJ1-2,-,CASSLSNYGYTF,TGTGCCAGCAGTTTGTCTAACTATGGCTACACCTTC
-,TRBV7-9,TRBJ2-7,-,CASSPHSYEQYF,TGTGCCAGCAGCCCGCACTCCTACGAGCAGTACTTC
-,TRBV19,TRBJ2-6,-,CASSIVRGSGGANVLTF,TGTGCCAGTAGTATAGTGCGAGGGTCGGGTGGGGCCAACGTCCTGACTTTC
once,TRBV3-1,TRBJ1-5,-,CASSQAGNQPQHF,TGTGCCAGCAGCCAAGCAGGGAATCAGCCCCAGCATTTT
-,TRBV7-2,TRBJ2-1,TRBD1,CASSFRDRGYNEQFF,TGTGCCAGCAGCTTCCGGGACAGGGGTTACAATGAGCAGTTCTTC
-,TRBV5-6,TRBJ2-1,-,CASSLPGGLNEQFF,TGTGCCAGCAGCTTACCCGGGGGCCTCAATGAGCAGTTCTTC
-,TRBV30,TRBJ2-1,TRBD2,CAWSVPSGGGNEQFF,TGTGCCTGGAGTGTACCGTCGGGAGGGGGAAATGAGCAGTTCTTC
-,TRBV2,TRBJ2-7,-,CASTQGFEQYF,TGTGCCAGCACCCAGGGATTCGAGCAGTACTTC
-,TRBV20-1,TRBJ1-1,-,CSAMRNTEAFF,TGCAGTGCCATGAGGAACACTGAAGCTTTCTTT
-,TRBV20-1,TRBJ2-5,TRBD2,CSASTSGEETQYF,TGCAGTGCTAGTACTAGCGGAGAAGAGACCCAGTACTTC
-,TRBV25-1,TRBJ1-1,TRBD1,CASSATGTGKMNTEAFF,TGTGCCAGCAGTGCCACCGGGACAGGCAAGATGAACACTGAAGCTTTCTTT
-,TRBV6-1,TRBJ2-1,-,CASSEDPKSKRWGF,TGTGCCAGCAGTGAGGACCCAAAATCGAAGAGATGGGGGTTC
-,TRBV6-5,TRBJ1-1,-,CASSYFPNQRTEAFF,TGTGCCAGCAGTTACTTCCCGAACCAGCGCACTGAAGCTTTCTTT
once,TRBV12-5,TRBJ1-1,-,CASGLLGQGSVAFF,TGTGCTAGTGGTTTGCTTGGGCAGGGGTCGGTGGCTTTCTTT
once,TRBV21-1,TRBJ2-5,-,CASPFGEQETQYF,TGTGCCAGCCCTTTCGGGGAGCAAGAGACCCAGTACTTC
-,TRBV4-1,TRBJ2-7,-,CASSQDARVYEQYF,TGCGCCAGCAGCCAAGATGCTAGGGTCTACGAGCAGTACTTC
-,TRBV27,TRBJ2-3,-,CASSFRGTAPSTDTQYF,TGTGCCAGCAGTTTCCGAGGGACGGCCCCTAGCACAGATACGCAGTATTTT
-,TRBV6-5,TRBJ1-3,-,CASSYSRGRYGNTIYF,TGTGCCAGCAGTTACTCGCGGGGGCGCTACGGAAACACCATATATTTT
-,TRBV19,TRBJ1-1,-,CASGFRRNTEAFF,TGTGCCAGTGGGTTCAGGAGGAACACTGAAGCTTTCTTT
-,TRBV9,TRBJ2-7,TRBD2,CASSVAWGIAGVEQYF,TGTGCCAGCAGCGTAGCATGGGGAATAGCGGGAGTTGAGCAGTACTTC
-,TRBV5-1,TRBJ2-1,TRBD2,CASSFSGANYNEQFF,TGCGCCAGCAGTTTCAGCGGGGCAAACTACAATGAGCAGTTCTTC
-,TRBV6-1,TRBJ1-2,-,CASSDWVGYGYTF,TGTGCCAGCAGTGATTGGGTAGGCTATGGCTACACCTTC
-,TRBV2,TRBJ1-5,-,CASSDGSRANQPQHF,TGTGCCAGCAGTGATGGGAGCAGGGCCAATCAGCCCCAGCATTTT
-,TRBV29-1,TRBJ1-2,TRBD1,CSVWDRSLYGYTF,TGCAGCGTTTGGGACAGAAGCCTCTATGGCTACACCTTC
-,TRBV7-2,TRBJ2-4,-,CASSLVLNKNIQYF,TGTGCCAGCAGCTTAGTTTTAAACAAAAACATTCAGTACTTC
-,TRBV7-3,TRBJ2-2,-,CASSLNFNTGELFF,TGTGCCAGCAGCTTAAACTTTAACACCGGGGAGCTGTTTTTT